This T cell receptor beta chain came from a study of regulatory T cells in long-lasting Graves disease. For the study at large: Patients with persistent Graves' disease had over 5 years of antithyroid drugs and persistent TSH receptor antibodies. Study-wide results and limits: Limited sample numbers may have lowered accuracy.

In its sample, this clonotype was seen many times. Its antigen is not identified. iRepertoire HTBI primers and Arm-PCR of CDR3 regions built TCR beta libraries. TCRdb re-called the multiplex PCR reads through MiXCR, storing one row per CDR3 protein. The sample shows approximately 440,000 distinct CDR3 sequences, about 25% of them seen only once. This CDR3 comprises 14 residues. Germline V gene data show CDR1 as SNHLY and CDR2 as FYNNEI. Trimming removed 7 bases at V and 5 bases at J, with 12 bases between. Documented time point: persistent/refractory GD, antithyroid drugs over 5 years with positive TRAb. The TCR library was made from RNA extracted from PBMCs.

This chain joins TRBV2 and TRBJ1-6; possibly TRBD1 for D (6 bases). This sample comprised peripheral blood mononuclear cells (PBMCs), obtained when the disease was refractory, from a patient treated with antithyroid drugs. This TCR was recovered from a female donor with Graves disease. The CDR3 loop is CASMRTANNSPLHF. The CDR3 DNA is TGTGCCAGCATGAGGACAGCCAATAATTCACCCCTCCACTTT.